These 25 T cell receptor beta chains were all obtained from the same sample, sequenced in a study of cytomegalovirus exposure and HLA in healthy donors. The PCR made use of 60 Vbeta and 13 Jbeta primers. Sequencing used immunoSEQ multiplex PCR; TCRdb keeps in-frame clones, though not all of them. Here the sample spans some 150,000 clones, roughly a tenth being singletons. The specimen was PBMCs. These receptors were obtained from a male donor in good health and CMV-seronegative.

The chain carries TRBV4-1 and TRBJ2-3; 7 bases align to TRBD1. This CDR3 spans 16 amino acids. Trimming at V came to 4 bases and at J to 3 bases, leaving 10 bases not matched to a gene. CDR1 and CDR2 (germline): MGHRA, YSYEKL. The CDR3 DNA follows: TGCGCCAGCAGCCCGCGGACAGGAAAGGGGACAGATACGCAGTATTTT. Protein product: CASSPRTGKGTDTQYF.

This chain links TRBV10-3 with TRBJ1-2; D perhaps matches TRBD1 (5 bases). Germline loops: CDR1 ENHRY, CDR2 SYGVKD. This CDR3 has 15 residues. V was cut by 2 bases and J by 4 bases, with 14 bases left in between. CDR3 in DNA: TGTGCCATCAGTGAGCCACCAGACAGTCCCTATGGCTACACCTTC. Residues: CAISEPPDSPYGYTF.

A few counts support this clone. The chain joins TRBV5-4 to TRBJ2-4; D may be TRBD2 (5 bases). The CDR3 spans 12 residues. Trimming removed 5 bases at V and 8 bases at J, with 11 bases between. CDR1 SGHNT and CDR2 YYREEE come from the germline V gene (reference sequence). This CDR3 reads CASSPGYDIQYF. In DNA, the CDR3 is TGTGCCAGCAGTCCGGGATATGACATTCAGTACTTC. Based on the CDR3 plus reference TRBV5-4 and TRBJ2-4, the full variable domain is ETGVTQSPTHLIKTRGQQVTLRCSSQSGHNTVSWYQQALGQGPQFIFQYYREEENGRGNFPPRFSGLQFPNYSSELNVNALELDDSALYLCASSPGYDIQYFGAGTRLSVL.

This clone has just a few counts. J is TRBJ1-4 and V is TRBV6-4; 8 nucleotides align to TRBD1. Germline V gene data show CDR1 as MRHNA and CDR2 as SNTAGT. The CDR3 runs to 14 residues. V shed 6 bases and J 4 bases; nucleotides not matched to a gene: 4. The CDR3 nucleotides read TGTGCCAGCAGCGCGACAGGGGATAATGAAAAACTGTTTTTT. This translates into CASSATGDNEKLFF.

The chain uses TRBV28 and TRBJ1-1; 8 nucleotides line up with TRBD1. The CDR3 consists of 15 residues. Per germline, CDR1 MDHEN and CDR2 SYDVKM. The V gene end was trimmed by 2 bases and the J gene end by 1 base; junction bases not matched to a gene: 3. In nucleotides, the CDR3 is TGTGCCAGCAGTTTACCGGACAGGGCGAACACTGAAGCTTTCTTT. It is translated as CASSLPDRANTEAFF.

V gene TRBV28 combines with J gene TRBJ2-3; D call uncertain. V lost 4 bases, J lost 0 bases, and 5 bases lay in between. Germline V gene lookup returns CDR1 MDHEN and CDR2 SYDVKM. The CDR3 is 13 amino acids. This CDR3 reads CASSSSSTDTQYF. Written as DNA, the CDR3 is TGTGCCAGCAGTTCGTCGAGCACAGATACGCAGTATTTT.

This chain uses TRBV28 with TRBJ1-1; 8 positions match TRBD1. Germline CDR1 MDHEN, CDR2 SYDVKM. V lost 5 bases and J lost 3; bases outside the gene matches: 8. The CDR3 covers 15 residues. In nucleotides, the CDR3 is TGTGCCAGCAGTCCTCAGGGGGCAAGGTACACTGAAGCTTTCTTT. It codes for CASSPQGARYTEAFF.

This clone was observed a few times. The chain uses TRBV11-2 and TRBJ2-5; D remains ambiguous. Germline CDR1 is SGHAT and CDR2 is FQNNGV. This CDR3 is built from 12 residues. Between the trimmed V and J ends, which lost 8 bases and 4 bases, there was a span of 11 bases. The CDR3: CASGFRGETQYF. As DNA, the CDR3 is TGTGCCAGCGGGTTCCGAGGAGAGACCCAGTACTTC.

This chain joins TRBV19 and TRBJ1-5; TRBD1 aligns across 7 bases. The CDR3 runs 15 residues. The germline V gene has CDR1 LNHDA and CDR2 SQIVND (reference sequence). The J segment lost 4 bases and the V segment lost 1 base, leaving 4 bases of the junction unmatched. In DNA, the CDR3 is TGTGCCAGTAGTATAGCGAGACAGGGTAATCAGCCCCAGCATTTT. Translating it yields CASSIARQGNQPQHF.

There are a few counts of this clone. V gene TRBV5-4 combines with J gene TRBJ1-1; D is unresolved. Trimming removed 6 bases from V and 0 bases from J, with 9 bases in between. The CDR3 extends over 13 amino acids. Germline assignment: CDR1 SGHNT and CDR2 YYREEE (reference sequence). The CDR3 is CASTPNLNTEAFF. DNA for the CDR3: TGTGCCAGCACACCCAACTTGAACACTGAAGCTTTCTTT.

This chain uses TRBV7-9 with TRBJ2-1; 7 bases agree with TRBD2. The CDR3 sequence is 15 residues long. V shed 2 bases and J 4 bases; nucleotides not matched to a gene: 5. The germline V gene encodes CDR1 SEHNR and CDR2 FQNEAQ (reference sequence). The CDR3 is CASSLTGGGYNEQFF. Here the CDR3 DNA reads TGTGCCAGCAGCTTAACGGGGGGTGGATACAATGAGCAGTTCTTC.

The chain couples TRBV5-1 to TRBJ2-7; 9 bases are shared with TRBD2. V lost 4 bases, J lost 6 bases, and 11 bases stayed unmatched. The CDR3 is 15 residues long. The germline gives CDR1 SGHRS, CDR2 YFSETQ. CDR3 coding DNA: TGCGCCAGCAGCGCTGGAGTGGCGGGAGGGCCCGAGCAGTACTTC. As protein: CASSAGVAGGPEQYF. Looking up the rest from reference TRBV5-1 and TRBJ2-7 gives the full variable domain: KAGVTQTPRYLIKTRGQQVTLSCSPISGHRSVSWYQQTPGQGLQFLFEYFSETQRNKGNFPGRFSGRQFSNSRSEMNVSTLELGDSALYLCASSAGVAGGPEQYFGPGTRLTVT.

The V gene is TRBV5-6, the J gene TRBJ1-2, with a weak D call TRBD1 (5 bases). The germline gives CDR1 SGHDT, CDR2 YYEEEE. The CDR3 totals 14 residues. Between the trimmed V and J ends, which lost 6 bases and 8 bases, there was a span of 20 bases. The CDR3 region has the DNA TGTGCCAGCAAACTCCAGGGCCGCGCGGGGGGCTACACCTTC. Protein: CASKLQGRAGGYTF.

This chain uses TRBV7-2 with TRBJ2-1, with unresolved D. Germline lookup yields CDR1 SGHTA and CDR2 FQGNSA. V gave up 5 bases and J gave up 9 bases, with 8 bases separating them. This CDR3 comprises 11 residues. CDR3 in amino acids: CASSPAVEQFF. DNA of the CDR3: TGTGCCAGCAGCCCCGCGGTTGAGCAGTTCTTC.

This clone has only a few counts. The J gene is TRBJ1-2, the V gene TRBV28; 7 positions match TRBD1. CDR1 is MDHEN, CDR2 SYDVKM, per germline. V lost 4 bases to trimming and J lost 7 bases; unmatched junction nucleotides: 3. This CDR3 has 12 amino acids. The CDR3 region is CASSWDRAGYTF. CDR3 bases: TGTGCCAGCAGTTGGGACAGAGCTGGCTACACCTTC.

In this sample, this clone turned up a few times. CDR3 coding DNA: TGTGCCAGCAGCTCTTCCGGGACAGGGTACACTGAAGCTTTCTTT. Its protein product is CASSSSGTGYTEAFF. The rearrangement joins TRBV7-3 to TRBJ1-1, with TRBD1 matching over 9 bases. Germline assignment: CDR1 SGHTA and CDR2 FQGTGA. The CDR3 runs 15 residues. With V trimmed by 4 bases and J by 3 bases, 6 bases remained unmatched.

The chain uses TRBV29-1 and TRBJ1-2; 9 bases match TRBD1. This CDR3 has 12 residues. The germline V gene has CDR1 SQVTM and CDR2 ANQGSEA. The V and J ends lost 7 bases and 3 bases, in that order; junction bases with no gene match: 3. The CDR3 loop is CSGGQGDYGYTF. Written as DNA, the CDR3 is TGCAGCGGGGGACAGGGTGACTATGGCTACACCTTC.

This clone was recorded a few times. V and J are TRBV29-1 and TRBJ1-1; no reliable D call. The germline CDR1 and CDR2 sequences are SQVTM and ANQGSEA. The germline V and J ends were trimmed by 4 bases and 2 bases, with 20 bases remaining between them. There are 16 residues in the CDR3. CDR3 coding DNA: TGCAGCGTTGGCCCTTATCGAGCGAAAATTAACACTGAAGCTTTCTTT. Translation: CSVGPYRAKINTEAFF.

The CDR3 bases are TGTGCCAGCAGCCCCGTTTCCGCAGCAACTAATGAAAAACTGTTTTTT. Translated: CASSPVSAATNEKLFF. The V call is TRBV5-5, the J call TRBJ1-4; D not certain. The V and J ends lost 4 bases and 0 bases respectively, with 13 bases between them. The germline V gene encodes CDR1 SGHKS and CDR2 YYEKEE (reference sequence). The CDR3 length is 16 residues.

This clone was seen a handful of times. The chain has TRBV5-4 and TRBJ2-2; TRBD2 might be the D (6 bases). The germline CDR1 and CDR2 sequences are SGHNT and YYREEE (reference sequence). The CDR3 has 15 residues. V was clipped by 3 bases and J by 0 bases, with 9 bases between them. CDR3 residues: CASSWDLANTGELFF. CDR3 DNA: TGTGCCAGCAGCTGGGACTTGGCGAACACCGGGGAGCTGTTTTTT.

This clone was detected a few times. DNA of the CDR3: TGCGCCAGCAGCCATAATCTCCGGGACAGGTTCGAAAAACTGTTTTTT. It translates to CASSHNLRDRFEKLFF. The chain uses TRBV4-3 and TRBJ1-4; 8 positions agree with TRBD1. The CDR3 is 16 amino acids. Germline CDR1 LGHNA, CDR2 YSLEER. The V and J ends lost 3 bases and 8 bases, in that order; junction bases with no gene match: 11.

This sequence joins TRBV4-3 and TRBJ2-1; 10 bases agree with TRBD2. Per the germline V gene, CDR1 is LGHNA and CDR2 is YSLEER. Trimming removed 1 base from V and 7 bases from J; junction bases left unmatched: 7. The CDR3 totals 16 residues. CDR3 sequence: CASSQVGLAVLNEQFF. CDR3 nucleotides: TGCGCCAGCAGCCAAGTAGGACTAGCGGTGCTGAATGAGCAGTTCTTC.

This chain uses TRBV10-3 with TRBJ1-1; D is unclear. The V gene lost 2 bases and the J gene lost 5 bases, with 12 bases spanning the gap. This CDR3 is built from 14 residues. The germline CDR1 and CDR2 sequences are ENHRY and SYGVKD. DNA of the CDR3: TGTGCCATCAGTGAGGCACAAAGAGGGACTGAAGCTTTCTTT. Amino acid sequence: CAISEAQRGTEAFF.

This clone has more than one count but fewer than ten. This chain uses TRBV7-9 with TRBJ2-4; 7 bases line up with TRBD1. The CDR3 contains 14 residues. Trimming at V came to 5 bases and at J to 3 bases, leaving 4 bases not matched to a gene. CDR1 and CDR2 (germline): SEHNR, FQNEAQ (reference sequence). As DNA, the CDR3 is TGTGCCAGCAGCCCGACAGGGATCAAAAACATTCAGTACTTC. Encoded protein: CASSPTGIKNIQYF.

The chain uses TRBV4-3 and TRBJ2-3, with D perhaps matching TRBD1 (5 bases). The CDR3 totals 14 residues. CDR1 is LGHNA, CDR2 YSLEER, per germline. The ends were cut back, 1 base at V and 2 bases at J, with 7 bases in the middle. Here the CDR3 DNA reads TGCGCCAGCAGCCAAGCGGACAACACAGATACGCAGTATTTT. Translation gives CASSQADNTDTQYF.